This TCR beta chain was sequenced for a study of T cells after yellow fever vaccination. General observations from the study: Although most clonotypes did not, a small share appeared in both CD4 and CD8 compartments.

The length of the CDR3 is 14 residues. Germline CDR1 reads SGHKS; CDR2 reads YYEKEE (reference sequence). Germline trimming cut 7 bases from V and 2 bases from J; bases unmatched to any gene: 5. TCRdb processed the 5' RACE reads anew with MiXCR; each CDR3 protein has one entry. The sample shows 450,000 to 550,000 distinct CDR3 sequences, roughly a fifth of them seen only once. In the case of this clonotype: What it binds is unknown.

Material: PBMCs, obtained less than 25 days after the first yellow fever vaccination. This sequence originates from a young man who received the YFV17D yellow fever vaccine. The rearrangement links TRBV5-5 to TRBJ2-1; 8 bases align to TRBD1. This CDR3 is CASGTGSAYNEQFF. The CDR3 DNA reads as TGTGCCAGCGGGACAGGAAGCGCCTACAATGAGCAGTTCTTC.